These 32 T cell receptor beta chains came from one sample sequenced in a study of blood T cell repertoires in COVID-19. Profiling relied on immunoSEQ multiplex PCR, and the TCRdb table lists in-frame clones only, not all of them. The data show over 250,000 clones, 80% to 90% seen once. Sequencing was done on a sample of peripheral blood. These receptors were collected from a woman aged 50 to 60 with COVID-19, enrolled during active disease.

The V call is TRBV27, the J call TRBJ2-7, with 8 nucleotides matching TRBD1. J was trimmed by 5 bases and V by 2 bases; bases with no gene match: 8. This CDR3 has 15 amino acids. CDR1 is MNHEY and CDR2 is SMNVEV in the germline V gene (reference sequence). The CDR3 protein is CASSLRRTGLHEQYF. The CDR3 region has the DNA TGTGCCAGCAGTTTACGAAGGACAGGGTTACACGAGCAGTACTTC.

The chain combines TRBV28 with TRBJ1-1; D is perhaps TRBD1 (6 bases). This CDR3 spans 14 amino acids. Germline V gene lookup returns CDR1 MDHEN and CDR2 SYDVKM. The V gene lost 2 bases and the J gene lost 7 bases, with 14 bases spanning the gap. The CDR3 is CASSLGLGTREAFF. The DNA of the CDR3 is TGTGCCAGCAGTTTAGGGCTAGGGACACGTGAAGCTTTCTTT.

V is TRBV5-6 and J is TRBJ2-2; TRBD1 matches at 9 bases. The CDR3 has 16 amino acids. CDR1 is SGHDT, CDR2 YYEEEE, per germline. V gave up 1 base and J gave up 6 bases; unmatched junction bases: 7. In DNA, the CDR3 is TGTGCCAGCAGCTTGAGGCGGACAGGGGAGGCCGGGGAGCTGTTTTTT. Its translation: CASSLRRTGEAGELFF.

V and J are TRBV4-2 and TRBJ1-6; 10 bases align to TRBD1. Germline CDR1 LGHNA, CDR2 YNFKEQ. The CDR3 consists of 16 residues. J was trimmed by 5 bases and V by 1 base; bases with no gene match: 2. The CDR3 DNA sequence: TGTGCCAGCAGCCAAGGGACAGGGGGGAATAATTCACCCCTCCACTTT. It specifies CASSQGTGGNNSPLHF.

The V and J genes are TRBV19 and TRBJ2-7; D is unresolved. This CDR3 is 18 amino acids long. The V and J ends lost 4 bases and 3 bases respectively, with 25 bases between them. CDR1 and CDR2 from the germline V gene are LNHDA and SQIVND (reference sequence). CDR3 bases: TGTGCCAGTAGTACCCCTATCGGAGCGAGACGACGGTACTACGAGCAGTACTTC. This codes for CASSTPIGARRRYYEQYF. Full variable domain (remainder filled in from reference TRBV19 and TRBJ2-7): DGGITQSPKYLFRKEGQNVTLSCEQNLNHDAMYWYRQDPGQGLRLIYYSQIVNDFQKGDIAEGYSVSREKKESFPLTVTSAQKNPTAFYLCASSTPIGARRRYYEQYFGPGTRLTVT.

The chain combines TRBV7-2 with TRBJ2-1; 7 bases line up with TRBD2. This CDR3 has 15 amino acids. The germline CDR1 and CDR2 sequences are SGHTA and FQGNSA. The V and J ends lost 4 bases and 3 bases, in that order; junction bases with no gene match: 6. CDR3 loop: CASSSREAIYNEQFF. CDR3 nucleotide sequence: TGTGCCAGCAGCTCCCGGGAGGCGATCTACAATGAGCAGTTCTTC.

This clone was seen a single time. J is TRBJ2-7 and V is TRBV10-3, with D hard to call. Germline V gene sequence: CDR1 ENHRY, CDR2 SYGVKD. V gave up 0 bases and J gave up 6 bases, with 15 bases separating them. CDR3 length: 15 residues. This CDR3 is CAISESALLSGEQYF. In DNA form, the CDR3 reads TGTGCCATCAGTGAGTCGGCGCTCCTCTCAGGCGAGCAGTACTTC.

The rearrangement links TRBV29-1 to TRBJ2-5; 9 bases map to TRBD2. CDR3 length equals 14 residues. After removal of 4 bases from V and 5 bases from J, the junction contained 8 bases not matched to a gene. CDR1 SQVTM and CDR2 ANQGSEA come from the germline V gene. The CDR3 region has the DNA TGCAGCGTTGCGAGCGGGAGGAGTAGGGAGACCCAGTACTTC. Protein: CSVASGRSRETQYF. Drawing the rest from reference TRBV29-1 and TRBJ2-5, the complete variable domain is SAVISQKPSRDICQRGTSLTIQCQVDSQVTMMFWYRQQPGQSLTLIATANQGSEATYESGFVIDKFPISRPNLTFSTLTVSNMSPEDSSIYLCSVASGRSRETQYFGPGTRLLVL.

The chain carries TRBV19 and TRBJ2-7; TRBD2 matches 9 bases. The CDR3 sequence is 15 residues long. Germline lookup yields CDR1 LNHDA and CDR2 SQIVND (reference sequence). With 3 bases clipped from V and 0 bases from J, the junction kept 3 bases outside the gene matches. CDR3 sequence (DNA): TGTGCCAGTAGTATGAGTAGCGGGAGCTCCTACGAGCAGTACTTC. Its translation is CASSMSSGSSYEQYF.

Only one count was recorded for this clone. The chain uses TRBV11-3 and TRBJ2-5, with 8 bases matching TRBD2. The germline V gene has CDR1 SGHNT and CDR2 YENEEA. The V segment lost 0 bases and the J segment 5 bases; nucleotides outside the gene matches: 14. This CDR3 has 18 amino acids. CDR3 residues: CASSLDGRSGGRRETQYF. The DNA for the CDR3 is TGTGCCAGCAGCTTAGACGGCCGATCGGGAGGGAGGCGGGAGACCCAGTACTTC.

This clone has more than one count but fewer than ten. This chain links TRBV19 with TRBJ2-1; 7 bases match TRBD2. This CDR3 region has 14 residues. Trimming at V came to 1 base and at J to 7 bases, leaving 4 bases not matched to a gene. Per the germline V gene, CDR1 is LNHDA and CDR2 is SQIVND (reference sequence). In DNA, the CDR3 is TGTGCCAGTAGTATAGGCGGGAGAAGGAATGAGCAGTTCTTC. Amino acid sequence: CASSIGGRRNEQFF.

The chain recombines TRBV7-2 with TRBJ2-7, with TRBD2 matching 11 bases. Germline V gene sequence: CDR1 SGHTA, CDR2 FQGNSA. This CDR3 comprises 16 residues. V gave up 2 bases and J gave up 5 bases; unmatched junction bases: 8. CDR3 coding DNA: TGTGCCAGCAGCTTAAGTTTAGCGGGAGGGCGGGACGAGCAGTACTTC. Encoded protein: CASSLSLAGGRDEQYF.

This chain uses TRBV12-5 with TRBJ2-5; 7 bases align to TRBD1. With V trimmed by 6 bases and J by 0 bases, 13 bases remained unmatched. Germline CDR1 reads LGHNT; CDR2 reads FRNRAP. The length of the CDR3 is 17 residues. This CDR3 is CASGFQTSDRDQETQYF. The CDR3 DNA reads as TGTGCTAGTGGGTTTCAGACCTCAGACAGGGACCAAGAGACCCAGTACTTC.

The chain has TRBV9 and TRBJ2-2; 7 positions match TRBD1. In germline, CDR1 is SGDLS, CDR2 YYNGEE. The V gene end was trimmed by 3 bases and the J gene end by 3 bases; junction bases not matched to a gene: 8. This CDR3 has 16 residues. Written as DNA, the CDR3 is TGTGCCAGCAGCGACCGAAGGGGGCAGGACACCGGGGAGCTGTTTTTT. It is translated as CASSDRRGQDTGELFF.

The rearrangement joins TRBV5-1 to TRBJ2-3; D may be TRBD2 (6 bases). The CDR3 covers 13 residues. From germline, CDR1 is SGHRS and CDR2 YFSETQ. V lost 5 bases and J 2 bases, leaving 9 bases between the germline ends. CDR3 in DNA: TGCGCCAGCAGTTTAGCGGACACAGATACGCAGTATTTT. As protein: CASSLADTDTQYF.

CDR3 sequence reads: CASSLGGNYGYTF. The CDR3 region has the DNA TGTGCCAGCAGCTTAGGAGGGAACTATGGCTACACCTTC. The chain employs TRBV7-2 and TRBJ1-2; D uncertain. V was clipped by 1 base and J by 2 bases, with 5 bases between them. The CDR3 length is 13 residues. Germline CDR1 SGHTA, CDR2 FQGNSA.

The chain joins TRBV27 to TRBJ1-1; D is possibly TRBD1 (5 bases). With 3 bases removed from V and 4 bases from J, the gap between germline ends came to 9 bases. In germline, CDR1 is MNHEY, CDR2 SMNVEV (reference sequence). This CDR3 comprises 13 residues. The CDR3 bases are TGTGCCAGCAGTTTGTTGGGGGGCACTGAAGCTTTCTTT. This encodes CASSLLGGTEAFF.

This chain joins TRBV5-1 and TRBJ2-1; 7 nucleotides agree with TRBD1. This CDR3 is built from 14 residues. The V and J ends lost 0 bases and 13 bases, in that order; junction bases with no gene match: 10. From germline, CDR1 is SGHRS and CDR2 YFSETQ. CDR3: CASSLGLEQGQQFF. As DNA, the CDR3 is TGCGCCAGCAGCTTGGGATTGGAACAGGGGCAACAGTTCTTC.

This sequence joins TRBV7-9 and TRBJ1-4; D might be TRBD1 (6 bases). The germline gives CDR1 SEHNR, CDR2 FQNEAQ (reference sequence). The CDR3 totals 13 residues. V was pared by 9 bases and J by 6 bases, with 14 bases between. DNA of the CDR3: TGTGCCAGTAGCCCAGGGGTATATGAAAAACTGTTTTTT. It codes for CASSPGVYEKLFF.

This chain links TRBV3-1 (or the pseudogene TRBV3-2) with TRBJ1-5, with 12 bases lining up with TRBD1. The CDR3 runs 15 residues. Unmatched junction bases numbered 4, after V lost 4 bases and J lost 6 bases. Per germline, CDR1 LGHDT and CDR2 YNNKEL (reference sequence). The CDR3 region is CASSLGTGGFQPQHF. DNA for the CDR3: TGTGCCAGCAGCCTAGGGACAGGGGGCTTTCAGCCCCAGCATTTT.

V and J are TRBV11-3 and TRBJ2-1; D may be TRBD2 (5 bases). Germline V gene sequence: CDR1 SGHNT, CDR2 YENEEA. V lost 5 bases to trimming and J lost 3 bases, with 5 bases between them. The CDR3 spans 12 residues. DNA for the CDR3: TGTGCCAGCAGCCGGGACTACAATGAGCAGTTCTTC. This translates into CASSRDYNEQFF.

The gene calls are TRBV27 and TRBJ2-7; 9 nucleotides match TRBD2. CDR3 length equals 12 residues. Trimming removed 7 bases from V and 8 bases from J; junction bases left unmatched: 6. Germline assignment: CDR1 MNHEY and CDR2 SMNVEV (reference sequence). Here the CDR3 DNA reads TGTGCCAGCATGACTAGCGGCGTGAAGCAGTACTTC. Its protein is CASMTSGVKQYF.

This chain uses TRBV6-1 with TRBJ2-5; TRBD1 agrees at 8 bases. CDR1 MNHNS and CDR2 SASEGT come from the germline V gene. The V and J ends lost 3 bases and 4 bases, in that order; junction bases with no gene match: 7. The CDR3 is 15 residues long. This CDR3 reads CASSDNRGAGETQYF. CDR3 DNA: TGTGCCAGCAGTGACAACAGGGGGGCGGGAGAGACCCAGTACTTC.

J is TRBJ2-7 and V is TRBV6-4; a weak D match, TRBD2 (5 bases). The CDR3 is 15 residues long. V lost 6 bases and J lost 2, with 17 bases in between. Germline V gene sequence: CDR1 MRHNA, CDR2 SNTAGT. The CDR3 reads CASRVSRETPYEQYF. In DNA, the CDR3 is TGTGCCAGCAGGGTTAGTAGGGAGACGCCCTACGAGCAGTACTTC.

The gene calls are TRBV19 and TRBJ1-1, with D uncertain. Germline assignment: CDR1 LNHDA and CDR2 SQIVND (reference sequence). The CDR3 is 14 amino acids. V lost 1 base, J lost 1 base, and 7 bases lay in between. This CDR3 is CASSIGGQNTEAFF. DNA of the CDR3: TGTGCCAGTAGTATAGGAGGCCAGAACACTGAAGCTTTCTTT.

Of note for this clone: Other nucleotide sequences in the sample specify the same CDR3. The rearrangement links TRBV3-1 (or the pseudogene TRBV3-2) to TRBJ1-3; TRBD1 might be the D (5 bases). V was trimmed by 1 base and J by 4 bases, leaving 11 bases between them. The germline CDR1 and CDR2 sequences are LGHDT and YNNKEL (reference sequence). This CDR3 spans 15 amino acids. The DNA for the CDR3 is TGTGCCAGCAGCCAAGGGCAGGGAGGGGGAAACACCATATATTTT. Its protein is CASSQGQGGGNTIYF.

In nucleotides, the CDR3 is TGTGCCAGTCACCAATCCGGGACTAGCAGCGAGCAGTACTTC. Protein: CASHQSGTSSEQYF. The rearrangement uses TRBV2 and TRBJ2-7, with TRBD2 matching 9 bases. V shed 9 bases, J shed 6 bases, and the junction held 12 bases outside the gene matches. Germline CDR1 and CDR2: SNHLY and FYNNEI. This CDR3 comprises 14 residues. Using reference TRBV2 and TRBJ2-7 for the parts outside the CDR3, the full variable domain is EPEVTQTPSHQVTQMGQEVILRCVPISNHLYFYWYRQILGQKVEFLVSFYNNEISEKSEIFDDQFSVERPDGSNFTLKIRSTKLEDSAMYFCASHQSGTSSEQYFGPGTRLTVT.

This chain links TRBV6-5 with TRBJ2-3; D may be TRBD2 (5 bases). Germline V gives CDR1 MNHEY, CDR2 SVGAGI. The CDR3 has 15 amino acids. Trimming took 6 bases from V and 5 from J, leaving 18 bases between them. The CDR3 is CASRPPGGRGDTQYF. Here the CDR3 DNA reads TGTGCCAGCAGGCCCCCCGGAGGACGGGGAGATACGCAGTATTTT.

This clone was observed a few times. The CDR3 reads CASSLAGRDYEQYF. In nucleotides, the CDR3 is TGCGCCAGCAGCTTGGCTGGTCGGGACTACGAGCAGTACTTC. The chain joins TRBV5-1 to TRBJ2-7; maybe TRBD2 (5 bases). The CDR3 covers 14 residues. V was cut by 0 bases and J by 3 bases, with 10 bases left in between. Germline V gives CDR1 SGHRS, CDR2 YFSETQ.

This rearrangement joins TRBV6-5 to TRBJ1-1, with D unclear. The CDR3 covers 15 residues. Germline lookup yields CDR1 MNHEY and CDR2 SVGAGI. The V and J ends lost 0 bases and 5 bases respectively, with 13 bases between them. CDR3 sequence: CASSYSIYYATEAFF. CDR3 nucleotide sequence: TGTGCCAGCAGTTACTCGATTTATTACGCGACTGAAGCTTTCTTT.

The chain recombines TRBV5-4 with TRBJ2-1, with 11 bases lining up with TRBD2. Unmatched junction bases numbered 12, after V lost 1 base and J lost 12 bases. The CDR3 runs to 16 residues. Germline V gene lookup returns CDR1 SGHNT and CDR2 YYREEE (reference sequence). CDR3 region: CASSLNIAGGLIGQFF. The CDR3 DNA is TGTGCCAGCAGCTTGAATATAGCGGGAGGGTTAATCGGGCAGTTCTTC.

The rearrangement uses TRBV21-1 and TRBJ2-7; the D call of TRBD2 is as the table states it, not checked on the DNA. TRBV21-1 is noted as a pseudogene. This CDR3 has 19 amino acids. The CDR3 spells CASTPDLREAKLMFYEQYF. CDR3 nucleotides: TGTGCCAGCACCCCAGACCTGCGGGAGGCCAAATTGATGTTCTACGAGCAGTACTTC.